The rows below give T cell receptor beta chains drawn from one sample of a study of vaccination effects on CD4 cells after COVID-19. The table came from immunoSEQ multiplex PCR; TCRdb's copy has only in-frame clones and leaves some out. The sample records 63,000 or so clones, roughly 73% being singletons. For these TCRs, the target antigens are not known. The sequencing here drew on CD4+ T cells from PBMCs cultured with HIV peptides, taken before COVID-19 vaccination. These receptors were taken from a human donor who had a prior SARS-CoV-2 infection. Each CDR3 is given with its conserved first and last residue. The D gene is left open where the match is weak. Clone size is given for some rows only: seen once, a few or many times, or a class if the clone is expanded.

J,D,size,V,DNA,CDR3
TRBJ2-7,TRBD2,-,TRBV7-2,TGTGCCAGCAGCTTAATCAGCGGGAGGTACGACGAGCAGTACTTC,CASSLISGRYDEQYF
TRBJ2-2,TRBD2,once,TRBV11-2,TGTGCCAGCCGCGTAGCGGGCACCGGGGAGCTGTTTTTT,CASRVAGTGELFF
TRBJ2-3,TRBD1,-,TRBV6-5,TGTGCCAGCAGCTGGGACAGGGGTGTAGATACGCAGTATTTT,CASSWDRGVDTQYF
TRBJ2-5,TRBD1,-,TRBV6-5,TGTGCCACAGCAAGCGCAGGGGGCTTAGAGACCCAGTACTTC,CATASAGGLETQYF
TRBJ2-7,-,-,TRBV29-1,TGCAGCGTCGCTCCGGGACAGCCTAGCGGTGACACCTACGAGCAGTACTTC,CSVAPGQPSGDTYEQYF
TRBJ1-1,TRBD1,-,TRBV15,TGTGCCACCAGCACCGGGACAGGGGGCGACGAAGCTTTCTTT,CATSTGTGGDEAFF
TRBJ2-7,-,-,TRBV6-1,TGTGCCAGCACCCGGGGGGCAAACTACGAGCAGTACTTC,CASTRGANYEQYF
TRBJ2-2,-,-,TRBV18,TGTGCCAGCTCACCCCCCGTGGTCACCGGGGAGCTGTTTTTT,CASSPPVVTGELFF
TRBJ2-4,-,-,TRBV25-1,TGTGCCAGCAGGGCGCCCGACACCCGAATTCAGTACTTC,CASRAPDTRIQYF
TRBJ2-5,-,few,TRBV29-1,TGCAGCGGTTCGTATGGCAGCCAAGAGACCCAGTACTTC,CSGSYGSQETQYF
TRBJ1-5,-,-,TRBV6-4,TGTGCCAGCAGTGTAACAGGGATAAGCAATCAGCCCCAGCATTTT,CASSVTGISNQPQHF
TRBJ2-7,-,-,TRBV7-2,TGTGCCAGCAGCTTAGTGGGTGGCAGGACGGGTTACGAGCAGTACTTC,CASSLVGGRTGYEQYF
TRBJ2-7,TRBD2,-,TRBV24-1,TGTGCCACCAGTGCTTCCACTAGCGGGATTTACGAGCAGTACTTC,CATSASTSGIYEQYF
TRBJ1-2,TRBD1,-,TRBV19,TGTGCCAGCACCCCATGGGACAGGGGACCGGGGAGCTATGGCTACACCTTC,CASTPWDRGPGSYGYTF
TRBJ2-3,TRBD2,-,TRBV6-6,TGTGCCAGCAGTCTGGAGGGGGGACTAGCGGGAGGGCCGAGCACAGATACGCAGTATTTT,CASSLEGGLAGGPSTDTQYF
TRBJ2-2,-,-,TRBV9,TGTGCCAGCAGCGTCTGGGACCAGGGACAACTGAACACCGGGGAGCTGTTTTTT,CASSVWDQGQLNTGELFF
TRBJ2-3,-,-,TRBV21-1,TGTGCCAGCAGCAAAGATAACAGGGGGATGTTCGCAGATACGCAGTATTTT,CASSKDNRGMFADTQYF
TRBJ2-1,-,few,TRBV10-1,TGCGCCAGCAGTGTCGGACTTTTCGCCTACAATGAGCAGTTCTTC,CASSVGLFAYNEQFF
TRBJ2-3,-,-,TRBV6-2/TRBV6-3,TGTGCCAGCAGTTCCAGGGACTTGGCGCAGTATTTT,CASSSRDLAQYF
TRBJ1-1,-,-,TRBV6-2/TRBV6-3,TGTGCCAGCAGTTCGGTTCATGGGGACACTGAAGCTTTCTTT,CASSSVHGDTEAFF
TRBJ2-3,-,-,TRBV3-1/TRBV3-2,TGTGCCAGCAGCCAAGATCAATGGGGTCTGGGTAGGGATACGCAGTATTTT,CASSQDQWGLGRDTQYF
TRBJ2-5,TRBD1,-,TRBV6-5,TGTGCCAGCACCCCACCTGGACAGGGTCGGGCCCAGTACTTC,CASTPPGQGRAQYF
TRBJ1-1,-,-,TRBV2,TGTGCCAGCAGCGGCGGCTCCGGAACTGAAGCTTTCTTT,CASSGGSGTEAFF